Below are 14 T cell receptor beta chains sequenced from a single sample in a study of blood T cell repertoires in COVID-19. Generated by immunoSEQ multiplex PCR, the TCRdb table keeps only in-frame clones and is missing some. The data hold about 300,000 clones, with 86% observed a single time. The source material was peripheral blood. The receptors were gathered from a woman aged 45 to 65 with acute or convalescent COVID-19.

The chain links TRBV6-5 to TRBJ1-5; 8 bases match TRBD1. The CDR3 has 14 residues. J gave up 5 bases and V 7 bases, and 7 bases lay outside the gene matches. Germline V lookup: CDR1 MNHEY, CDR2 SVGAGI. CDR3 sequence reads: CASTGQGNYQPQHF. The CDR3 DNA reads TGTGCCAGCACCGGACAGGGTAATTATCAGCCCCAGCATTTT.

This chain links TRBV15 with TRBJ2-3; D is undetermined. Germline CDR1 reads LNHNV; CDR2 reads YYDKDF (reference sequence). V lost 1 base and J lost 7, with 9 bases in between. The CDR3 runs 13 residues. CDR3 loop: CATSRVSGYTQYF. As DNA, the CDR3 is TGTGCCACCAGCAGAGTATCCGGGTATACGCAGTATTTT.

The chain joins TRBV4-1 to TRBJ2-6; 11 nucleotides agree with TRBD1. The V gene's germline CDR1 is MGHRA and CDR2 YSYEKL. The CDR3 is made up of 18 amino acids. Germline trimming cut 4 bases from V and 3 bases from J; bases unmatched to any gene: 8. The CDR3 bases are TGCGCCAGCAGCCTCCTTTGGACAGGGGGCGGTGGGGCCAACGTCCTGACTTTC. This gives the protein CASSLLWTGGGGANVLTF.

This rearrangement joins TRBV6-4 to TRBJ1-5; D possibly corresponds to TRBD1 (6 bases). Germline values: CDR1 MRHNA, CDR2 SNTAGT. V was cut by 8 bases and J by 2 bases, with 10 bases left in between. The CDR3 consists of 13 residues. CDR3 sequence reads: CASPGVGNQPQHF. The CDR3 DNA reads as TGTGCCAGCCCAGGGGTCGGCAATCAGCCCCAGCATTTT.

The rearrangement joins TRBV23-1 to TRBJ2-7, with 7 bases matching TRBD2. TRBV23-1 counts as an open reading frame of uncertain function. The CDR3 is 16 amino acids. The V segment lost 3 bases and the J segment 0 bases; nucleotides outside the gene matches: 8. The CDR3 loop reads CASSHVRRGTSYEQYF. The CDR3 nucleotides read TGCGCCAGCAGTCACGTACGGCGGGGGACCTCCTACGAGCAGTACTTC.

The rearrangement joins TRBV28 to TRBJ2-5; 11 nucleotides match TRBD2. The CDR3 length is 15 residues. After removal of 6 bases from V and 3 bases from J, the junction contained 6 bases not matched to a gene. Germline lookup yields CDR1 MDHEN and CDR2 SYDVKM. CDR3 DNA sequence: TGTGCCAGCAGCCCACCGGGACTAGCGGAAGAGACCCAGTACTTC. Amino acids: CASSPPGLAEETQYF.

This clone was seen only a few times. The CDR3 loop is CSASDGVSSGNTIYF. DNA of the CDR3: TGCAGTGCTAGTGACGGGGTTAGCTCTGGAAACACCATATATTTT. The rearrangement joins TRBV20-1 to TRBJ1-3, with D unresolved. This CDR3 has 15 residues. Germline CDR1 is DFQATT and CDR2 is SNEGSKA (reference sequence). The V end was cut by 3 bases, the J end by 0 bases, with 12 bases between.

The chain is built from TRBV28 and TRBJ2-7; D is undetermined. Germline CDR1 MDHEN, CDR2 SYDVKM. With 3 bases removed from V and 0 bases from J, the gap between germline ends came to 12 bases. CDR3 length equals 15 residues. CDR3 sequence (DNA): TGTGCCAGCAGTTTTGTGAGTAGGAGCTCCTACGAGCAGTACTTC. Protein: CASSFVSRSSYEQYF. Full variable domain (rest looked up from reference TRBV28 and TRBJ2-7): DVKVTQSSRYLVKRTGEKVFLECVQDMDHENMFWYRQDPGLGLRLIYFSYDVKMKEKGDIPEGYSVSREKKERFSLILESASTNQTSMYLCASSFVSRSSYEQYFGPGTRLTVT.

The DNA for the CDR3 is TGTGCCAGCATAAGAACGGGTTACAATGAGCAGTTCTTC. The encoded protein is CASIRTGYNEQFF. J is TRBJ2-1 and V is TRBV25-1; D uncertain. CDR1 MGHDK and CDR2 SYGVNS come from the germline V gene. Trimming removed 7 bases at V and 4 bases at J, with 11 bases between. This CDR3 contains 13 residues. The entire variable domain, with the rest obtained from reference TRBV25-1 and TRBJ2-1, is as follows: EADIYQTPRYLVIGTGKKITLECSQTMGHDKMYWYQQDPGMELHLIHYSYGVNSTEKGDLSSESTVSRIRTEHFPLTLESARPSHTSQYLCASIRTGYNEQFFGPGTRLTVL.

This rearrangement joins TRBV7-6 to TRBJ1-5, with D unclear. This CDR3 contains 18 residues. V was trimmed by 5 bases and J by 4 bases, leaving 24 bases between them. CDR1 and CDR2 from the germline V gene are SGHVS and FNYEAQ. The CDR3 DNA follows: TGTGCCAGCAGCACAAACCCACGGACGGGAAAGGGTAATCAGCCCCAGCATTTT. It codes for CASSTNPRTGKGNQPQHF.

The chain combines TRBV5-1 with TRBJ2-3; 9 nucleotides line up with TRBD1. Germline values: CDR1 SGHRS, CDR2 YFSETQ. CDR3 size: 16 residues. With 0 bases clipped from V and 4 bases from J, the junction kept 6 bases outside the gene matches. CDR3 amino acids: CASSLARDRVPDTQYF. CDR3 DNA: TGCGCCAGCAGCTTGGCCAGGGACAGGGTACCAGATACGCAGTATTTT.

Comments on this clone: This could be a read error, since a much larger clone is one nucleotide away. The identical CDR3 is also encoded by other nucleotide sequences in the sample. The rearrangement joins TRBV29-1 to TRBJ1-1; D uncertain. Germline V gene data show CDR1 as SQVTM and CDR2 as ANQGSEA. Trimming removed 1 base at V and 5 bases at J, with 5 bases between. This CDR3 has 11 amino acids. The CDR3 DNA is TGCAGCGTTGAAGGGAGGACTGAAGCTTTCTTT. Translating gives CSVEGRTEAFF.

The chain carries TRBV2 and TRBJ1-6, with D uncertain. This CDR3 contains 14 residues. Germline CDR1 and CDR2: SNHLY and FYNNEI. The ends were cut back, 2 bases at V and 7 bases at J, with 9 bases in the middle. CDR3 DNA: TGTGCCAGCAGTGAAAACTACCGAAATTCACCCCTCCACTTT. Protein sequence: CASSENYRNSPLHF. Full variable domain (missing parts from reference TRBV2 and TRBJ1-6): EPEVTQTPSHQVTQMGQEVILRCVPISNHLYFYWYRQILGQKVEFLVSFYNNEISEKSEIFDDQFSVERPDGSNFTLKIRSTKLEDSAMYFCASSENYRNSPLHFGNGTRLTVT.

The V call is TRBV2, the J call TRBJ2-5; a possible D gene is TRBD2 (5 bases). Germline V lookup: CDR1 SNHLY, CDR2 FYNNEI. The V end lost 5 bases, the J end lost 2 bases, and 9 bases lay between the germline ends. CDR3 length: 13 amino acids. The CDR3 loop reads CASSKERQETQYF. CDR3 sequence (DNA): TGTGCCAGCAGTAAGGAGCGGCAAGAGACCCAGTACTTC. Complete variable domain (other parts from reference TRBV2 and TRBJ2-5): EPEVTQTPSHQVTQMGQEVILRCVPISNHLYFYWYRQILGQKVEFLVSFYNNEISEKSEIFDDQFSVERPDGSNFTLKIRSTKLEDSAMYFCASSKERQETQYFGPGTRLLVL.